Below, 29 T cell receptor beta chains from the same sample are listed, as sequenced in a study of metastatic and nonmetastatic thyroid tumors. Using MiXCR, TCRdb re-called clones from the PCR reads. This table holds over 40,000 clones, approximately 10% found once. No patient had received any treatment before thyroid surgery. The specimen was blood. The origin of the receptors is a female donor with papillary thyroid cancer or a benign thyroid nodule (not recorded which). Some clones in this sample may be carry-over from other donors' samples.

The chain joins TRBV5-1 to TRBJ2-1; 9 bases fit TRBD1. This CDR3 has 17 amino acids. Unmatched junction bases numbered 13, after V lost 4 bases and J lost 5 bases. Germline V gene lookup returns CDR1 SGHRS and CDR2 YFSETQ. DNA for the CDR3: TGCGCCAGCAGCACAGGGACAGGGCCCTCCCCACACAATGAGCAGTTCTTC. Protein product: CASSTGTGPSPHNEQFF.

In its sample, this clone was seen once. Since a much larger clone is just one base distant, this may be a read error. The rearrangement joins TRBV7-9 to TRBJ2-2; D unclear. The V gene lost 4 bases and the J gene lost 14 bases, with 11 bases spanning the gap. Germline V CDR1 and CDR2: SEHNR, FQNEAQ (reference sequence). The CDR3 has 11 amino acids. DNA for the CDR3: TGTGCCAGCAGCTCAAATCTGTACCTGTTTTTT. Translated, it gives CASSSNLYLFF.

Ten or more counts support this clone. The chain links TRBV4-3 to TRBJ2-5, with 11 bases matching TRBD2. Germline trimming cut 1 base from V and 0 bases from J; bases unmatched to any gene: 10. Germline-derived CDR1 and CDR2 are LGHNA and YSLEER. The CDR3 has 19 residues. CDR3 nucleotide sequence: TGCGCCAGCAGCCAAGCCTTCGGGACTAGCGGTAACAACCAAGAGACCCAGTACTTC. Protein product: CASSQAFGTSGNNQETQYF.

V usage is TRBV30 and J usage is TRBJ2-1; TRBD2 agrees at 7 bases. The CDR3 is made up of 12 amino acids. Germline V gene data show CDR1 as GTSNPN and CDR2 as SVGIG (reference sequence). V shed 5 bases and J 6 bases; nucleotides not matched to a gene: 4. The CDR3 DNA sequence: TGTGCCTGGGCCGGGACTACCAATGAGCAGTTCTTC. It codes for CAWAGTTNEQFF. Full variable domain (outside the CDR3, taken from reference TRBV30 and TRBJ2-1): SQTIHQWPATLVQPVGSPLSLECTVEGTSNPNLYWYRQAAGRGLQLLFYSVGIGQISSEVPQNLSASRPQDRQFILSSKKLLLSDSGFYLCAWAGTTNEQFFGPGTRLTVL.

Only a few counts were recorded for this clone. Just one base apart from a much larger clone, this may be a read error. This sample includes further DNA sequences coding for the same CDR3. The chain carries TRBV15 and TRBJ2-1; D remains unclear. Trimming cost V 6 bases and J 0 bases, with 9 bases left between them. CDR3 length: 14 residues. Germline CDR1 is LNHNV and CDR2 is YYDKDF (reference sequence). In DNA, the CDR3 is TGTGCCACCAGTACTGCCAGCTCCTACAATGAGCAGTTCTTC. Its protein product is CATSTASSYNEQFF.

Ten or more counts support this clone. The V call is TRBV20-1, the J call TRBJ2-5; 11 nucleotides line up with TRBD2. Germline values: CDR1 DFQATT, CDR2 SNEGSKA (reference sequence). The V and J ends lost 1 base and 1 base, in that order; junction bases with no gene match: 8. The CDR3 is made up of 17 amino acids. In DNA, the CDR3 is TGCAGTGCTAGAGTAACTAGCGGGAGTGCCCCCCAAGAGACCCAGTACTTC. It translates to CSARVTSGSAPQETQYF.

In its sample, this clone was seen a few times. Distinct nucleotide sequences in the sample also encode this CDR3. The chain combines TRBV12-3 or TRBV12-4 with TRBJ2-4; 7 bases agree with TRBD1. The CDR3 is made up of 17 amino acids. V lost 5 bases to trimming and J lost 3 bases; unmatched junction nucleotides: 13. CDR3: CASSIGRQGGDKNIQYF. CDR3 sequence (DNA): TGTGCCAGCAGTATAGGTCGACAGGGTGGGGACAAAAACATTCAGTACTTC.

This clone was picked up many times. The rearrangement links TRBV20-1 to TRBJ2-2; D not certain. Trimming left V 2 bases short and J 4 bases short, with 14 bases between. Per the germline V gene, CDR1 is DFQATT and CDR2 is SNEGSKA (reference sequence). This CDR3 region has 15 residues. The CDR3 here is CSARPPVVATGELFF. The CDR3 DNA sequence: TGCAGTGCTAGACCCCCGGTCGTGGCCACCGGGGAGCTGTTTTTT.

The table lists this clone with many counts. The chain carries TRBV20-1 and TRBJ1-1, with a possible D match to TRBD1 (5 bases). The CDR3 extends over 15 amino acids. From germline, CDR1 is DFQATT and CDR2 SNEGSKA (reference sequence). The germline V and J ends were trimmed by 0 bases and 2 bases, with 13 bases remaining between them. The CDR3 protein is CSARDPGTFNTEAFF. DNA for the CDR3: TGCAGTGCTAGAGATCCCGGGACCTTTAACACTGAAGCTTTCTTT.

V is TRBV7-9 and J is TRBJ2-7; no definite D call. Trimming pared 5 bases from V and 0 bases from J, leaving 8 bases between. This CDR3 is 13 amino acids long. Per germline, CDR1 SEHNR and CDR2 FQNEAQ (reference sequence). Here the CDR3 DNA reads TGTGCCAGCAGCCGTCCCGTCTCCTACGAGCAGTACTTC. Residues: CASSRPVSYEQYF. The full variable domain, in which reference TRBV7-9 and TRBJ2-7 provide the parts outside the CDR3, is DTGVSQNPRHKITKRGQNVTFRCDPISEHNRLYWYRQTLGQGPEFLTYFQNEAQLEKSRLLSDRFSAERPKGSFSTLEIQRTEQGDSAMYLCASSRPVSYEQYFGPGTRLTVT.

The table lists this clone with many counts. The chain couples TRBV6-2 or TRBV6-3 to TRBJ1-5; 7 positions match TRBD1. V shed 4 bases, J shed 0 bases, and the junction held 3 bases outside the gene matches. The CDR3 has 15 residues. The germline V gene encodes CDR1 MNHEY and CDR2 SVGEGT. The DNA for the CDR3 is TGTGCCAGCAGTTGGGGGACAGATAGCAATCAGCCCCAGCATTTT. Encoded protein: CASSWGTDSNQPQHF.

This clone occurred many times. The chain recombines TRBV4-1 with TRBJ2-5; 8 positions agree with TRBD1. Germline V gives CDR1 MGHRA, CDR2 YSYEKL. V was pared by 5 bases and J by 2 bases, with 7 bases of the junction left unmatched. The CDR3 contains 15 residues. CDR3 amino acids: CASSYGDRSQETQYF. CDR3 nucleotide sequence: TGCGCCAGCAGCTACGGGGACAGGTCGCAAGAGACCCAGTACTTC.

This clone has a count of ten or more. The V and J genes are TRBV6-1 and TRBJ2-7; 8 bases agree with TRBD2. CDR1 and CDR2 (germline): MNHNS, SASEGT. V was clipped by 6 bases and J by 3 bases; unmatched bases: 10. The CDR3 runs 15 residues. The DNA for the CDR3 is TGTGCCAGCAGCACCCTTTCGGGACTAGGCTACGAGCAGTACTTC. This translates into CASSTLSGLGYEQYF.

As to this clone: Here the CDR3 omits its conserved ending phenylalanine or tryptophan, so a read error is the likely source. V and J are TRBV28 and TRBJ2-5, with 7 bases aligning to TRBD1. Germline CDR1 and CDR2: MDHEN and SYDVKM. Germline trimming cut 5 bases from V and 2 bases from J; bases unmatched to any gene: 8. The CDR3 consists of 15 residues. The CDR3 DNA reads TGTGCCAGCAGTCCCGGGACAGTGGATCAAGAGACCCAGTACCTC. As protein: CASSPGTVDQETQYL.

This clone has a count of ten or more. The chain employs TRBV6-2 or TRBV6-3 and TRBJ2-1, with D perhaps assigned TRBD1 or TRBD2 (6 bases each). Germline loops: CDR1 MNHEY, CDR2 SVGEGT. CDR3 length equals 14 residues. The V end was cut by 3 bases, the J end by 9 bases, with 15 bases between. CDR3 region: CASSYLERGAEQFF. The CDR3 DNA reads TGTGCCAGCAGTTATCTGGAAAGGGGGGCTGAGCAGTTCTTC.

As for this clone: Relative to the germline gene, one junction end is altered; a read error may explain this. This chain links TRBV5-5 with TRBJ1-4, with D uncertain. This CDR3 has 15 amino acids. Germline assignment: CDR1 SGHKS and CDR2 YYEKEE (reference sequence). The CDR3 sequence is CASSLPDEGAERLFF. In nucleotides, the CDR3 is TGTGCCAGCAGCTTACCGGACGAGGGCGCTGAAAGACTGTTTTTT.

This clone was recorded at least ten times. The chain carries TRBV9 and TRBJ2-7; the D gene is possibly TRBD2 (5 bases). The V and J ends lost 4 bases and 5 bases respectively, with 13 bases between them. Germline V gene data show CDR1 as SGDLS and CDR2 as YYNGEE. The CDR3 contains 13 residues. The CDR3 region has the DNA TGTGCCAGCAGCTTTTCCCTCGGGGACGAGCAGTACTTC. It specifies CASSFSLGDEQYF.

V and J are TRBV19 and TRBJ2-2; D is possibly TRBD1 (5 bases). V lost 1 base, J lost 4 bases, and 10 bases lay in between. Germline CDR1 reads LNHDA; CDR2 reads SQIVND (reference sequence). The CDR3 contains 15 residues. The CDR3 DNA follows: TGTGCCAGTAGTATAGGACAGTTGGGCACCGGGGAGCTGTTTTTT. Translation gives CASSIGQLGTGELFF.

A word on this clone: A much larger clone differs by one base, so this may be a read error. The CDR3 bases are TGCAGCAGTCGGGGTTGGGACACTGAAGCTTTCTTT. Translated: CSSRGWDTEAFF. The rearrangement joins TRBV29-1 to TRBJ1-1; D not certain. The V end lost 8 bases, the J end lost 3 bases, and 13 bases lay between the germline ends. Germline V gives CDR1 SQVTM, CDR2 ANQGSEA. The CDR3 has 12 residues.

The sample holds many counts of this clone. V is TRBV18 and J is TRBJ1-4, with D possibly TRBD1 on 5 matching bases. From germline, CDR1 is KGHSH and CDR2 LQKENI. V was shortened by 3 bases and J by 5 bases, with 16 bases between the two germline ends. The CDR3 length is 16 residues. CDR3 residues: CASSPSELGGNEKLFF. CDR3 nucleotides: TGTGCCAGCTCACCGAGTGAATTGGGGGGAAATGAAAAACTGTTTTTT.

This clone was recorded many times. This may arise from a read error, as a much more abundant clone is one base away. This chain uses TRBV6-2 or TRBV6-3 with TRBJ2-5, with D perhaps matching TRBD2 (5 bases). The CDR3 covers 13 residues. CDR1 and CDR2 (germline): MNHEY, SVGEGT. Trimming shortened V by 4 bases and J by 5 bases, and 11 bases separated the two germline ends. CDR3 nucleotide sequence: TGTGCCAGCAGTTGCAACACGGGGGAGACCCAGTACTTC. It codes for CASSCNTGETQYF.

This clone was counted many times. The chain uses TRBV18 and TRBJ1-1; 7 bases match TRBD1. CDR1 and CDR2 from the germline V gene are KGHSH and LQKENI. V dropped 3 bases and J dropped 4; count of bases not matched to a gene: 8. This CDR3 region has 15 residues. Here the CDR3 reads CASSPGATGTTEAFF. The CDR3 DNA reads TGTGCCAGCTCACCGGGCGCGACAGGGACCACTGAAGCTTTCTTT.

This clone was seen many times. CDR3 sequence (DNA): TGTGCCACCAGCAGAGATCGTGGGACGGTGGGCGGCTACACCTTC. Translating it yields CATSRDRGTVGGYTF. This rearrangement joins TRBV15 to TRBJ1-2, with TRBD1 as a possible D gene (5 bases). The CDR3 is made up of 15 amino acids. V shed 0 bases and J shed 8 bases, with 16 bases lying between them. The germline V gene has CDR1 LNHNV and CDR2 YYDKDF (reference sequence).

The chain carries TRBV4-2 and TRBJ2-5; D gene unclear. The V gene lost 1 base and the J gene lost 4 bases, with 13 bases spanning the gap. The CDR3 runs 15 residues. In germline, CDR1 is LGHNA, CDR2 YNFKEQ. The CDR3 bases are TGTGCCAGCAGCCAAGCTTATGGTACTTCAGAGACCCAGTACTTC. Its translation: CASSQAYGTSETQYF.

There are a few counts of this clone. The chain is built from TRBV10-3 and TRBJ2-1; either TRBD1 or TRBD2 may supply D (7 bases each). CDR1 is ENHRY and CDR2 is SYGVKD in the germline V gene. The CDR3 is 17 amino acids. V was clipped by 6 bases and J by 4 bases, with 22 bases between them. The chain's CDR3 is CAISLSTGGRGYNEQFF. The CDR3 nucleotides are TGTGCCATCAGCCTCTCAACGGGGGGCAGGGGGTACAATGAGCAGTTCTTC.

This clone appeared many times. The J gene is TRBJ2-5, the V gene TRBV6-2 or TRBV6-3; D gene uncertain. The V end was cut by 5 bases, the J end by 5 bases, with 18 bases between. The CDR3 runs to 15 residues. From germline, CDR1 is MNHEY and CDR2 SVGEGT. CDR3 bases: TGTGCCAGCAGTCCCCTCGCCCTAGAAGTGGAGACCCAGTACTTC. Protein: CASSPLALEVETQYF.

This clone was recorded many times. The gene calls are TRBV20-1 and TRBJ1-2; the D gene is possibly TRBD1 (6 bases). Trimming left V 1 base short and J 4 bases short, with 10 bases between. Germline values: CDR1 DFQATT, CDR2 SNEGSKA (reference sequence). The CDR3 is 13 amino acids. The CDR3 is CSARVGQTYGYTF. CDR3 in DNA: TGCAGTGCTAGAGTAGGACAGACCTATGGCTACACCTTC.

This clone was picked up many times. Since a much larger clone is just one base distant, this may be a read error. The CDR3 protein is CASSRKGFDEQFF. CDR3 nucleotide sequence: TGCGCCAGCAGCCGAAAAGGGTTCGATGAGCAGTTCTTC. V and J are TRBV4-1 and TRBJ2-1; no firm D call. The CDR3 sequence is 13 residues long. Germline CDR1 MGHRA, CDR2 YSYEKL. Trimming removed 4 bases from V and 8 bases from J, with 12 bases in between.

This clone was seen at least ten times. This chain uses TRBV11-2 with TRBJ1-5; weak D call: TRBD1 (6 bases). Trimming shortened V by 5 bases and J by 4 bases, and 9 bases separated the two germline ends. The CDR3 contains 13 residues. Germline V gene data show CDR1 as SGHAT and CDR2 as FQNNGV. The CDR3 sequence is CASSRGGNQPQHF. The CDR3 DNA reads TGTGCCAGCAGCAGAGGGGGGAATCAGCCCCAGCATTTT. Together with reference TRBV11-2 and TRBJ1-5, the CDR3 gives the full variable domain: EAGVAQSPRYKIIEKRQSVAFWCNPISGHATLYWYQQILGQGPKLLIQFQNNGVVDDSQLPKDRFSAERLKGVDSTLKIQPAKLEDSAVYLCASSRGGNQPQHFGDGTRLSIL.